The rows below give T cell receptor beta chains drawn from one sample of a study of T cells in tuberculosis. TCRdb's copy holds only in-frame clones and misses some; the assay was immunoSEQ multiplex PCR. Of tens of thousands of clones detected, 81% appear once; the ten largest clones hold roughly 13%. The material sequenced was CD1b-GMM tetramer-negative cells sorted from PBMCs. Receptor source: an adult woman with latent tuberculosis. Each CDR3 is given with its conserved first and last residue. The D gene is left open where the match is weak. Clone size appears in some rows only: once, few, many, or a class for an expanded clone.

V: TRBV5-5; size: .; D: .; J: TRBJ1-2; CDR3: CASSLGSTGDGYTF; DNA: TGTGCCAGCAGCTTGGGATCGACAGGTGATGGCTACACCTTC
V: TRBV7-2; size: .; D: .; J: TRBJ1-6; CDR3: CASSNRGQTNSPLHF; DNA: TGTGCCAGCAGCAATCGTGGACAGACGAATTCACCCCTCCACTTT
V: TRBV6-1; size: .; D: .; J: TRBJ1-2; CDR3: CASSEGTAYGYTF; DNA: TGTGCCAGCAGTGAAGGGACAGCCTATGGCTACACCTTC
V: TRBV6-1; size: .; D: .; J: TRBJ1-2; CDR3: CASSEGDLGYGYTF; DNA: TGTGCCAGCAGTGAGGGCGACCTGGGCTATGGCTACACCTTC
V: TRBV19; size: once; D: TRBD1; J: TRBJ1-5; CDR3: CASSATGTGGRQPQHF; DNA: TGTGCCAGTAGTGCCACCGGGACAGGGGGCAGACAGCCCCAGCATTTT
V: TRBV7-2; size: .; D: .; J: TRBJ2-1; CDR3: CASSLATGGWYNEQFF; DNA: TGTGCCAGCAGCTTAGCGACGGGGGGCTGGTACAATGAGCAGTTCTTC
V: TRBV28; size: .; D: .; J: TRBJ2-7; CDR3: CASWGQGAYEQYF; DNA: TGTGCCAGCTGGGGACAAGGCGCCTACGAGCAGTACTTC
V: TRBV25-1; size: .; D: TRBD1; J: TRBJ1-1; CDR3: CASYSGGALNTEAFF; DNA: TGTGCCAGTTACTCAGGGGGCGCGTTGAACACTGAAGCTTTCTTT
V: TRBV5-4; size: .; D: TRBD1; J: TRBJ2-7; CDR3: CASSPKKGTGDHEQYF; DNA: TGTGCCAGCAGCCCTAAAAAAGGGACAGGGGATCACGAGCAGTACTTC
V: TRBV18; size: .; D: .; J: TRBJ2-4; CDR3: CASSRLQGLGNIQYF; DNA: TGTGCCAGCTCACGACTACAGGGCCTGGGAAACATTCAGTACTTC
V: TRBV5-1; size: .; D: TRBD1; J: TRBJ2-7; CDR3: CASSRRDRGSYEQYF; DNA: TGCGCCAGCAGTCGCCGGGACAGGGGATCCTACGAGCAGTACTTC
V: TRBV13; size: .; D: TRBD2; J: TRBJ2-1; CDR3: CASSPGLAGGRSSYNEQFF; DNA: TGTGCCAGCAGCCCGGGACTAGCGGGGGGCCGGAGCTCCTACAATGAGCAGTTCTTC
V: TRBV19; size: .; D: TRBD2; J: TRBJ2-2; CDR3: CASSIPLAGVGNTGELFF; DNA: TGTGCCAGTAGTATACCCCTAGCGGGAGTGGGGAACACCGGGGAGCTGTTTTTT
V: TRBV28; size: .; D: .; J: TRBJ1-3; CDR3: CASGRDISGNTIYF; DNA: TGTGCCAGCGGTCGGGACATCTCTGGAAACACCATATATTTT
V: TRBV9; size: .; D: .; J: TRBJ2-2; CDR3: CASSAQVSNTGELFF; DNA: TGTGCCAGCAGCGCCCAGGTCTCGAACACCGGGGAGCTGTTTTTT
V: TRBV28; size: .; D: .; J: TRBJ2-1; CDR3: CASSRITQEQFF; DNA: TGTGCCAGCAGTCGAATAACCCAGGAGCAGTTCTTC
V: TRBV28; size: .; D: .; J: TRBJ2-1; CDR3: CASSLSPSTGNFNNEQFF; DNA: TGTGCCAGCAGTTTATCCCCCTCCACAGGGAATTTTAACAATGAGCAGTTCTTC
V: TRBV5-1; size: .; D: .; J: TRBJ1-3; CDR3: CASSLGIGTSGNTIYF; DNA: TGCGCCAGCAGCTTGGGAATAGGGACTTCTGGAAACACCATATATTTT
V: TRBV4-2; size: .; D: TRBD2; J: TRBJ2-7; CDR3: CASSQDRTSGIYEQYF; DNA: TGTGCCAGCAGCCAAGATCGGACTAGCGGGATTTACGAGCAGTACTTC
V: TRBV18; size: .; D: .; J: TRBJ2-1; CDR3: CASSPALGNEQFF; DNA: TGTGCCAGCTCACCAGCCCTAGGCAATGAGCAGTTCTTC
V: TRBV7-7; size: .; D: TRBD1; J: TRBJ2-1; CDR3: CASSLDRDSYNEQFF; DNA: TGTGCCAGCAGCTTGGACAGGGACTCCTACAATGAGCAGTTCTTC
V: TRBV6-1; size: .; D: .; J: TRBJ1-2; CDR3: CASSETDYGYTF; DNA: TGTGCCAGCAGTGAAACAGACTATGGCTACACCTTC
V: TRBV13; size: .; D: TRBD1; J: TRBJ2-3; CDR3: CASTPGPPGQGLHTQYF; DNA: TGTGCCAGCACCCCGGGGCCCCCGGGACAGGGCCTCCATACGCAGTATTTT
V: TRBV18; size: .; D: .; J: TRBJ2-7; CDR3: CASSPPGEYEQYF; DNA: TGTGCCAGCTCACCTCCAGGGGAGTACGAGCAGTACTTC
V: TRBV6-5; size: few; D: .; J: TRBJ2-3; CDR3: CASSVEDRTDTQYF; DNA: TGTGCCAGCAGTGTGGAGGACCGCACAGATACGCAGTATTTT
V: TRBV23-1; size: .; D: .; J: TRBJ2-1; CDR3: CASSQSEAGGNEQFF; DNA: TGCGCCAGCAGTCAATCGGAGGCCGGAGGCAATGAGCAGTTCTTC
V: TRBV2; size: few; D: .; J: TRBJ2-3; CDR3: CASSEHRVDTQYF; DNA: TGTGCCAGCAGTGAACACAGAGTAGATACGCAGTATTTT
V: TRBV18; size: .; D: TRBD1; J: TRBJ2-2; CDR3: CASSPGTAVSTGELFF; DNA: TGTGCCAGCTCACCAGGGACAGCGGTTAGCACCGGGGAGCTGTTTTTT
V: TRBV6-5; size: few; D: .; J: TRBJ1-6; CDR3: CASRDDRSYNSPLHF; DNA: TGTGCCAGCAGAGATGACAGGTCGTATAATTCACCCCTCCACTTT
V: TRBV6-5; size: .; D: TRBD2; J: TRBJ2-1; CDR3: CASTFSGRTFNEQFF; DNA: TGTGCCAGCACCTTTAGCGGGAGAACATTCAATGAGCAGTTCTTC
V: TRBV5-1; size: .; D: TRBD2; J: TRBJ2-5; CDR3: CASSSTGGETQYF; DNA: TGCGCCAGCAGCTCGACGGGAGGTGAGACCCAGTACTTC
V: TRBV5-8; size: .; D: .; J: TRBJ2-7; CDR3: CASSLTGGEQYF; DNA: TGTGCCAGCAGCTTGACAGGTGGTGAGCAGTACTTC
V: TRBV28; size: .; D: TRBD1; J: TRBJ1-5; CDR3: CASSLGLGQGSSNQPQHF; DNA: TGTGCCAGCAGTTTAGGTCTGGGACAGGGTAGTAGCAATCAGCCCCAGCATTTT
V: TRBV7-2; size: .; D: TRBD2; J: TRBJ2-1; CDR3: CASSPNSAAGVGYNEQFF; DNA: TGTGCCAGCAGCCCAAACTCAGCGGCGGGGGTGGGCTACAATGAGCAGTTCTTC
V: TRBV19; size: .; D: .; J: TRBJ1-4; CDR3: CASSPGTTGEKLFF; DNA: TGTGCCAGTAGTCCCGGGACTACAGGGGAAAAACTGTTTTTT
V: TRBV6-1; size: .; D: .; J: TRBJ1-4; CDR3: CASSEARQGGKLFF; DNA: TGTGCCAGCAGTGAAGCGCGGCAGGGAGGAAAACTGTTTTTT
V: TRBV7-2; size: .; D: .; J: TRBJ1-5; CDR3: CASSLGTPSQPQHF; DNA: TGTGCCAGCAGCTTGGGGACTCCGAGTCAGCCCCAGCATTTT
V: TRBV12-5; size: .; D: TRBD2; J: TRBJ2-3; CDR3: CASGRTSGGAGTDTQYF; DNA: TGTGCTAGTGGCAGGACTAGCGGGGGGGCAGGCACAGATACGCAGTATTTT
V: TRBV5-1; size: .; D: .; J: TRBJ2-1; CDR3: CASSLDTGEQFF; DNA: TGCGCCAGCAGCTTGGACACAGGTGAGCAGTTCTTC
V: TRBV4-2; size: .; D: .; J: TRBJ1-6; CDR3: CASSQEVGQTSPLHF; DNA: TGTGCCAGCAGCCAAGAAGTGGGACAAACATCACCCCTCCACTTT
V: TRBV9; size: .; D: TRBD2; J: TRBJ2-2; CDR3: CASSTRGTKNTGELFF; DNA: TGTGCCAGCAGCACGCGAGGGACTAAGAACACCGGGGAGCTGTTTTTT
V: TRBV6-6; size: .; D: TRBD2; J: TRBJ2-1; CDR3: CASSYGGAGGHNEQFF; DNA: TGTGCCAGCAGTTACGGCGGAGCGGGGGGCCACAATGAGCAGTTCTTC
V: TRBV5-1; size: .; D: .; J: TRBJ2-1; CDR3: CASSLQPGSTEQFF; DNA: TGCGCCAGCAGCCTTCAGCCCGGGAGCACTGAGCAGTTCTTC
V: TRBV6-4; size: .; D: TRBD2; J: TRBJ2-7; CDR3: CASSDSPSGRACEQYF; DNA: TGTGCCAGCAGTGATAGCCCAAGCGGGAGGGCCTGCGAGCAGTACTTC
V: TRBV6-5; size: .; D: TRBD1; J: TRBJ1-5; CDR3: CASSPGQGGQPQHF; DNA: TGTGCCAGCAGCCCCGGACAGGGCGGTCAGCCCCAGCATTTT
V: TRBV11-1; size: once; D: .; J: TRBJ1-1; CDR3: CASSLRRGTEAFF; DNA: TGTGCCAGCAGCCTACGGCGAGGCACTGAAGCTTTCTTT